The entry below describes one T cell receptor (beta chain). The antigen is not known. These data belong to a study of T-cell memory formation after mild COVID-19. Study-level results: Day 15 to 85 contracting clones showed balanced CD4/CD8; day 15 to 37 expanders favored CD4+.

The CDR3 is made up of 14 amino acids. The germline V and J ends were trimmed by 3 bases and 8 bases, with 14 bases remaining between them. From germline, CDR1 is LNHDA and CDR2 SQIVND (reference sequence). Via MiXCR, TCRdb re-called the 5' RACE reads, giving one row per CDR3 protein. The sample has under 600,000 distinct CDR3 sequences, roughly 22% seen once; the top ten hold about 8.7%. The specimen was PBMCs or a T cell subset sorted from them (not recorded which). The chain uses TRBV19 and TRBJ2-1, with D possibly being TRBD2 (6 bases). This clonotype was obtained from an adult woman who had mild COVID-19 (a few samples of this study predate the infection). Cell type and time point are not known. The DNA of the CDR3 is TGTGCCAGTAGTATTTACCAAGCGGGCGATGAGCAGTTCTTC. Residues: CASSIYQAGDEQFF.